These 13 T cell receptor beta chains were sequenced from one sample in a study of OX40 agonist ivuxolimab in advanced cancers. Here immunoSEQ multiplex PCR was the method, and the copy in TCRdb shows in-frame clones only, minus some. The sample records around 58,000 clones, around 89% being singletons. Specimen: CD4+ or CD8+ T cells sorted from blood, collected in a trial of the OX40 agonist ivuxolimab. Source of these receptors: an adult with an advanced solid tumor such as melanoma, head and neck, liver or kidney cancer.

This clone was observed a single time. The rearrangement joins TRBV20-1 to TRBJ2-7; D is possibly TRBD2 (5 bases). The V gene's germline CDR1 is DFQATT and CDR2 SNEGSKA (reference sequence). The CDR3 has 11 amino acids. The V end lost 5 bases, the J end lost 3 bases, and 8 bases lay between the germline ends. The CDR3 nucleotides are TGCAGTGCTTCGGGGTTCTACGAGCAGTACTTC. This translates into CSASGFYEQYF.

The rearrangement uses TRBV2 and TRBJ2-3; tentative D call: TRBD1 (5 bases). Trimming stripped 3 bases from V and 3 bases from J, with 13 bases between. The CDR3 has 15 amino acids. Germline V gives CDR1 SNHLY, CDR2 FYNNEI. Written as DNA, the CDR3 is TGTGCCAGCAGTGAGGAGACAGTTTGGACAGATACGCAGTATTTT. Protein: CASSEETVWTDTQYF.

The chain carries TRBV6-6 and TRBJ1-5; D ambiguous. Germline-derived CDR1 and CDR2 are MNHNY and SVGAGI (reference sequence). The CDR3 is 13 amino acids. The CDR3 DNA reads TGTGCTACTAGTAGGGATAGCAATCAGCCCCAGCATTTT. Translating gives CATSRDSNQPQHF.

The chain is built from TRBV4-2 and TRBJ1-4; D uncertain. There are 16 residues in the CDR3. Trimming stripped 0 bases from V and 6 bases from J, with 14 bases between. From germline, CDR1 is LGHNA and CDR2 YNFKEQ. CDR3 in amino acids: CASSQDSGAGYEKLFF. The CDR3 DNA follows: TGTGCCAGCAGCCAAGACTCGGGAGCCGGCTATGAAAAACTGTTTTTT.

The gene calls are TRBV5-6 and TRBJ1-1; D might be TRBD1 (6 bases). The germline CDR1 and CDR2 sequences are SGHDT and YYEEEE. The CDR3 is 15 amino acids. The V end lost 2 bases, the J end lost 6 bases, and 17 bases lay between the germline ends. CDR3 nucleotide sequence: TGTGCCAGCAGCTTTCGGAAGGCAGGGGACGCTGAAGCTTTCTTT. Translation gives CASSFRKAGDAEAFF.

The CDR3 coding sequence is TGTGCCATCAGTATCGGACAGGGAGCTAACTATGGCTACACCTTC. The encoded protein is CAISIGQGANYGYTF. The chain combines TRBV10-3 with TRBJ1-2; 8 bases are a match to TRBD1. Looked up from germline, CDR1 is ENHRY and CDR2 is SYGVKD. The CDR3 spans 15 residues. The junction had 5 bases not matched to a gene; V was cut back by 5 bases and J by 0 bases.

The J gene is TRBJ2-1, the V gene TRBV13, with TRBD2 identical over 8 bases. V trimming: 3 bases; J trimming: 4 bases; junction bases outside the gene matches: 8. The CDR3 has 16 amino acids. CDR1 PRHDT and CDR2 FYEKMQ come from the germline V gene (reference sequence). CDR3 region: CASSFIPASGYNEQFF. Written as DNA, the CDR3 is TGTGCCAGCAGCTTTATCCCGGCTAGCGGGTACAATGAGCAGTTCTTC.

DNA of the CDR3: TGTGCCAGCAGCGTCACGGGGACCTCCTACAATGAGCAGTTCTTC. It is translated as CASSVTGTSYNEQFF. The V and J genes are TRBV9 and TRBJ2-1; possibly TRBD1 or TRBD2 for D (5 bases each). CDR3 size: 15 residues. The ends were cut back, 2 bases at V and 0 bases at J, with 9 bases in the middle. From germline, CDR1 is SGDLS and CDR2 YYNGEE.

CDR3 in DNA: TGTGCCAGCAGCTTGACAGGGGGAACGGGACTCGATCAGTATTTT. Its protein product is CASSLTGGTGLDQYF. The rearrangement joins TRBV7-9 to TRBJ2-3; 9 nucleotides align to TRBD1. The CDR3 totals 15 residues. Germline lookup yields CDR1 SEHNR and CDR2 FQNEAQ (reference sequence). V dropped 3 bases and J dropped 12; count of bases not matched to a gene: 13.

This chain links TRBV7-3 with TRBJ2-1; D gene uncertain. Germline V gene lookup returns CDR1 SGHTA and CDR2 FQGTGA. Trimming left V 5 bases short and J 5 bases short, with 10 bases between. The CDR3 sequence is 13 residues long. This CDR3 reads CASSRYGDNEQFF. The CDR3 DNA reads TGTGCCAGCAGCCGGTATGGGGACAATGAGCAGTTCTTC.

The genes are TRBV7-3 and TRBJ2-1, with D unclear. The ends were cut back, 2 bases at V and 5 bases at J, with 4 bases in the middle. The CDR3 runs to 12 residues. The germline V gene encodes CDR1 SGHTA and CDR2 FQGTGA. CDR3 sequence: CASSLANNEQFF. CDR3 sequence (DNA): TGTGCCAGCAGCTTAGCTAACAATGAGCAGTTCTTC. Using reference TRBV7-3 and TRBJ2-1 for the parts outside the CDR3, the full variable domain is GAGVSQTPSNKVTEKGKYVELRCDPISGHTALYWYRQSLGQGPEFLIYFQGTGAADDSGLPNDRFFAVRPEGSVSTLKIQRTERGDSAVYLCASSLANNEQFFGPGTRLTVL.

CDR3 sequence (DNA): TGTGCCACCAATCCGTCATACAGGCCTGAAGCTTTCTTT. Amino acid sequence: CATNPSYRPEAFF. V usage is TRBV2 and J usage is TRBJ1-1; perhaps TRBD1 as D (5 bases). The germline gives CDR1 SNHLY, CDR2 FYNNEI. CDR3 length equals 13 residues. V was pared by 10 bases and J by 6 bases, with 18 bases between.

This chain uses TRBV18 with TRBJ2-7; 11 bases line up with TRBD1. V lost 6 bases to trimming and J lost 3 bases; unmatched junction nucleotides: 4. This CDR3 comprises 14 residues. Looked up from germline, CDR1 is KGHSH and CDR2 is LQKENI. The CDR3 DNA reads TGTGCCAGCTCCTACGGGACAGGGGGCTACGAGCAGTACTTC. It is translated as CASSYGTGGYEQYF. Together with reference TRBV18 and TRBJ2-7, the CDR3 gives the full variable domain: NAGVMQNPRHLVRRRGQEARLRCSPMKGHSHVYWYRQLPEEGLKFMVYLQKENIIDESGMPKERFSAEFPKEGPSILRIQQVVRGDSAAYFCASSYGTGGYEQYFGPGTRLTVT.